Reported below is one TCR beta chain. The repertoire was sequenced with immunoSEQ multiplex PCR; TCRdb's copy has only in-frame clones and lacks some. The sample shows hundreds of thousands of clones, roughly 89% of them seen only once. This record comes from a study of blood T cell repertoires in COVID-19. The CDR3 consists of 13 residues. The germline V and J ends were trimmed by 0 bases and 8 bases, with 8 bases remaining between them. Per germline, CDR1 SGHRS and CDR2 YFSETQ. Sequencing was carried out using peripheral blood. The source of this sequence is a woman in her thirties or forties with COVID-19, enrolled during active disease. The chain combines TRBV5-1 with TRBJ1-4, with a tentative D call TRBD1 (6 bases). In DNA, the CDR3 is TGCGCCAGCAGCTTGGAGGACAGCGAAAAACTGTTTTTT. Translation gives CASSLEDSEKLFF.